This T cell receptor beta chain originates from a study of blood T cell repertoires in COVID-19. Study-level background: T cells, B-cell-depleted T cells, or PBMCs provided the cDNA or gDNA that served as material.

The authors' processing: Estimation of nucleated cell counts was performed using reference gene primer amplification. TCRdb keeps only in-frame clones here, not all; method: immunoSEQ multiplex PCR. V and J calls and clone size come straight from that table; D and trimming were deduced from the DNA. The sample yields 150,000 or so clones, over 85% seen once. CDR3 length: 13 residues. Trimming removed 8 bases from V and 0 bases from J, with 12 bases in between. Germline CDR1 SQVTM, CDR2 ANQGSEA. V is TRBV29-1 and J is TRBJ2-3, with D possibly TRBD1 on 8 matching bases. This TCR was sampled from a woman between 45 and 60 years old with acute or convalescent COVID-19. The source material was peripheral blood. The CDR3 reads CSTGGGSTDTQYF. Here the CDR3 DNA reads TGCAGCACAGGGGGGGGGAGCACAGATACGCAGTATTTT.